Below are 3 T cell receptor beta chains sequenced from a single sample in a study of blood T cell repertoires in COVID-19 (dated by TCRdb to 2020 to 2021). Preparation of the library involved the immunoSEQ multiplex PCR assay. Entries here come from immuneACCESS through TCRdb and include only in-frame sequences with V and J called. Some clones fail to appear in such tables; in the studies checked, an unresolved V gene covers under half of the shortfall, and the cause of the remainder is unknown. The sample table contains around 270,000 clones; only one count was recorded for 70% to 90% of them. Around 5% of the sample comes from the top ten. Sequenced: peripheral blood. These receptors all stem from a woman aged 60-75 years with COVID-19, enrolled during active disease.

CDR3 amino acids: CASSKVGAVNSYEQYF. DNA for the CDR3: TGTGCCAGCAGCAAAGTAGGGGCGGTAAACTCCTACGAGCAGTACTTC. This rearrangement joins TRBV21-1 to TRBJ2-7; the D call in the table, TRBD1, was not verified against the DNA. TRBV21-1 is labeled a pseudogene. The length of the CDR3 is 16 residues.

This clone was counted once. The J gene is TRBJ1-2, the V gene TRBV4-1; a possible D gene is TRBD1 (5 bases). V dropped 3 bases and J dropped 6 bases, with 14 bases sitting between them. CDR1 is MGHRA, CDR2 YSYEKL, per germline. There are 14 residues in the CDR3. The CDR3 spells CASSQIQGSDGYTF. CDR3 DNA sequence: TGCGCCAGCAGCCAGATCCAGGGCTCCGATGGCTACACCTTC.

This rearrangement joins TRBV5-4 to TRBJ2-7, with D possibly matching TRBD2 (5 bases). V gave up 0 bases and J gave up 1 base, with 8 bases separating them. The CDR3 is made up of 14 amino acids. CDR1 is SGHNT, CDR2 YYREEE, per germline (reference sequence). CDR3 residues: CASSLERVSYEQYF. The CDR3 nucleotides read TGTGCCAGCAGCTTGGAGAGGGTTTCCTACGAGCAGTACTTC. The entire variable domain, with the rest obtained from reference TRBV5-4 and TRBJ2-7, is as follows: ETGVTQSPTHLIKTRGQQVTLRCSSQSGHNTVSWYQQALGQGPQFIFQYYREEENGRGNFPPRFSGLQFPNYSSELNVNALELDDSALYLCASSLERVSYEQYFGPGTRLTVT.